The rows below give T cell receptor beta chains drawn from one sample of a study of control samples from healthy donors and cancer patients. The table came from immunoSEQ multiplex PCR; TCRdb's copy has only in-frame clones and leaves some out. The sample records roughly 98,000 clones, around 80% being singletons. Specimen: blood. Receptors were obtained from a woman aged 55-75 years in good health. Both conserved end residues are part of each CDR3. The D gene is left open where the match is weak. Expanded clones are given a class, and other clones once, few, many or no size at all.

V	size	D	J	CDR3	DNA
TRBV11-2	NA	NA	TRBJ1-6	CASSFGGSYNSPLHF	TGTGCCAGCAGCTTTGGTGGCTCCTATAATTCACCCCTCCACTTT
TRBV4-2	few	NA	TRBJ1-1	CASSQGSGQLNTEAFF	TGTGCCAGCAGCCAAGGCTCCGGGCAGTTGAACACTGAAGCTTTCTTT
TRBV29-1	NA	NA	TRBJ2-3	CSVDSGRTGLRDTQYF	TGCAGCGTTGATTCGGGGCGGACCGGGTTGAGAGATACGCAGTATTTT
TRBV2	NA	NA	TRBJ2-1	CASSEGMGLNEQFF	TGTGCCAGCAGTGAGGGTATGGGGCTCAATGAGCAGTTCTTC
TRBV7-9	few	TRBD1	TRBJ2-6	CASDRQGASGANVLTF	TGTGCCAGCGACCGACAGGGGGCAAGTGGGGCCAACGTCCTGACTTTC
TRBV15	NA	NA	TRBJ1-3	CATSSGGTGNTIYF	TGTGCCACCAGCAGTGGGGGTACGGGAAACACCATATATTTT
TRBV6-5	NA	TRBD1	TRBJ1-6	CASSMTGGDSPLHF	TGTGCCAGCAGTATGACAGGGGGAGATTCACCCCTCCACTTT
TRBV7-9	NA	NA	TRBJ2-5	CASSPAVGAGTQYF	TGTGCCAGCAGCCCGGCAGTGGGGGCTGGGACCCAGTACTTC
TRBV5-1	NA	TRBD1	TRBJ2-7	CASSPTGGISEQYF	TGCGCCAGCAGCCCGACAGGGGGCATTAGCGAGCAGTACTTC
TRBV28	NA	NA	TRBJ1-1	CASTEGGRGRTEAFF	TGTGCCAGCACCGAGGGGGGGAGGGGTCGGACTGAAGCTTTCTTT
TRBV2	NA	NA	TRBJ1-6	CASSEARSSPLHF	TGTGCCAGCAGTGAAGCTAGGAGTTCACCCCTCCACTTT
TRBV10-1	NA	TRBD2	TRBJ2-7	CASSRTSGSADEQYF	TGCGCCAGCAGCCGGACTAGCGGGAGTGCCGACGAGCAGTACTTC
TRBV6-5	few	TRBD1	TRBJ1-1	CASSTGTGRNTEAFF	TGTGCCAGCAGTACCGGGACAGGGAGGAACACTGAAGCTTTCTTT
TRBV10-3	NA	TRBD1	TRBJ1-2	CAISEGQGGIFYGYTF	TGTGCCATCAGTGAAGGACAGGGAGGCATCTTCTATGGCTACACCTTC
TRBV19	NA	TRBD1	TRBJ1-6	CASSLDRASYNSPLHF	TGTGCCAGTAGTCTGGACAGGGCGTCCTATAATTCACCCCTCCACTTT
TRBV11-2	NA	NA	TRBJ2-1	CASSLALVVQQFF	TGTGCCAGCAGCTTAGCGCTCGTCGTTCAGCAGTTCTTC
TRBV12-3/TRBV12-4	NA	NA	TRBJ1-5	CASSLLGAGAQHF	TGTGCCAGCAGTTTATTGGGGGCAGGGGCCCAGCATTTT
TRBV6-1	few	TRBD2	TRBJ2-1	CASSEYGTNNEQFF	TGTGCCAGCAGTGAATACGGGACTAACAATGAGCAGTTCTTC
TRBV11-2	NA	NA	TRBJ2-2	CASSLGTGELFF	TGTGCCAGCAGCTTGGGTACCGGGGAGCTGTTTTTT
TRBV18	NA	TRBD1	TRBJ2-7	CASSQGTGGREQYF	TGTGCCAGCTCACAGGGGACAGGGGGTCGGGAGCAGTACTTC
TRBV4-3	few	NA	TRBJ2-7	CASSPPRYEQYF	TGCGCCAGCAGCCCGCCTCGCTACGAGCAGTACTTC
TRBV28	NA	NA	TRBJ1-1	CATQTGMNTEAFF	TGTGCCACCCAGACAGGTATGAACACTGAAGCTTTCTTT
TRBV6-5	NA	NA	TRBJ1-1	CASRTGGDTEAFF	TGTGCCAGCAGAACGGGAGGGGACACTGAAGCTTTCTTT
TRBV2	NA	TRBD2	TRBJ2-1	CASRGRLAGVIDEQFF	TGTGCCAGCAGGGGGAGACTAGCGGGAGTCATCGATGAGCAGTTCTTC
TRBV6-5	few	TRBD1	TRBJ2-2	CASKRDSLNTGELFF	TGTGCCAGCAAAAGGGACAGCTTGAACACCGGGGAGCTGTTTTTT